This T cell receptor (beta chain) was recorded in a study of OX40 agonist ivuxolimab in advanced cancers. Per germline, CDR1 SGHRS and CDR2 YFSETQ. The CDR3 totals 19 residues. Concerning this clone itself: Its specificity is not known. Compared with germline, one end of the junction differs, possibly owing to a read error.

The study, taken as a whole, reports: Expanded clones tended on average to be more numerous among CD8+ T cells than CD4+.

The method was immunoSEQ multiplex PCR; TCRdb's version includes in-frame clones alone and lacks a portion of them. The table records tens of thousands of clones, about 90% of them present only once. The source of this sequence is an adult with an advanced solid tumor such as melanoma, head and neck, liver or kidney cancer. The genes are TRBV5-1 and TRBJ2-3; 10 bases match TRBD1. The material sequenced was CD4+ or CD8+ T cells sorted from blood, taken in a trial of the OX40 agonist ivuxolimab. The CDR3 loop reads CASSLEGTGASFFTDTQYF. The DNA for the CDR3 is TGCGCCAGCAGTTTGGAGGGGACAGGGGCCTCATTTTTCACAGATACGCAGTATTTT. Combining the CDR3 with reference TRBV5-1 and TRBJ2-3 gives the whole variable domain KAGVTQTPRYLIKTRGQQVTLSCSPISGHRSVSWYQQTPGQGLQFLFEYFSETQRNKGNFPGRFSGRQFSNSRSEMNVSTLELGDSALYLCASSLEGTGASFFTDTQYFGPGTRLTVL.